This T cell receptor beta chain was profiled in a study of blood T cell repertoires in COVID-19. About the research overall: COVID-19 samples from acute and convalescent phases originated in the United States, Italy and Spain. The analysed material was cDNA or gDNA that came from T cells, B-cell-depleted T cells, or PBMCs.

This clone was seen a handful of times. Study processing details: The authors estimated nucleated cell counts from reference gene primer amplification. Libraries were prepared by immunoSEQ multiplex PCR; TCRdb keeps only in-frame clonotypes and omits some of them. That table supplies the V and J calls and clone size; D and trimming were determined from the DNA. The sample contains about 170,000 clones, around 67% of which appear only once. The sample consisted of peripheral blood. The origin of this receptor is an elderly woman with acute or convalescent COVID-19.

The CDR3 here is CASSQKLTREWGTEAFF. The CDR3 DNA is TGTGCCAGCAGCCAAAAACTAACCAGGGAATGGGGCACTGAAGCTTTCTTT. The chain has TRBV3-1 (or the pseudogene TRBV3-2) and TRBJ1-1; a weak D match, TRBD1 (5 bases). The length of the CDR3 is 17 residues. The V and J ends lost 2 bases and 4 bases respectively, with 20 bases between them. Germline V gene lookup returns CDR1 LGHDT and CDR2 YNNKEL (reference sequence).